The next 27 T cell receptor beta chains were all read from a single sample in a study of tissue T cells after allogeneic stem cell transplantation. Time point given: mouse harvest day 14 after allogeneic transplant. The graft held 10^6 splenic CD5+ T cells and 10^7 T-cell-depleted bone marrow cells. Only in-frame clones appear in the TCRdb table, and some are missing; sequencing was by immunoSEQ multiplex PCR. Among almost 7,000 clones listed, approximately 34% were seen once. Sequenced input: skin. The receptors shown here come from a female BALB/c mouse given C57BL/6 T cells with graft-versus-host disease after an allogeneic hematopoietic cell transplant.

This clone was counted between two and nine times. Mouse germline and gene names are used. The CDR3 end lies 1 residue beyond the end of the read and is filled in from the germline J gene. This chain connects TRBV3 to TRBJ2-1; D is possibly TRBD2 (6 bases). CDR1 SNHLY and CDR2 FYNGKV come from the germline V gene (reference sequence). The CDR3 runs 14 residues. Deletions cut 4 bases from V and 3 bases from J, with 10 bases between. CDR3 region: CASSSGLFYAEQFF. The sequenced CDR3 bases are TGTGCCAGCAGCTCTGGACTGTTCTATGCTGAGCAGTTC.

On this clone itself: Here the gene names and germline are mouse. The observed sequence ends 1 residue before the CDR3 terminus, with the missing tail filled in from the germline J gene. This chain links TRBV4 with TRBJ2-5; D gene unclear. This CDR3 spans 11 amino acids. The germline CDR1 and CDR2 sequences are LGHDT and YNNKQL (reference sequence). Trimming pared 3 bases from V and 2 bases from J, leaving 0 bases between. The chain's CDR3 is CASSYQDTQYF. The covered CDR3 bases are TGTGCCAGCAGCTACCAAGACACCCAGTAC.

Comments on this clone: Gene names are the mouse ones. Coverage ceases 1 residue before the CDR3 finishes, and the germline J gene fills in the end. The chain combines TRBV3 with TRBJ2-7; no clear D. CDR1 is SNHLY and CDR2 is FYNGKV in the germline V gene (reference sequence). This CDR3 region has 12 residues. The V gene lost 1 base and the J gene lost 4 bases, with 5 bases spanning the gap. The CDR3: CASSLVGYEQYF. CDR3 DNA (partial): TGTGCCAGCAGCTTAGTTGGGTATGAACAGTAC.

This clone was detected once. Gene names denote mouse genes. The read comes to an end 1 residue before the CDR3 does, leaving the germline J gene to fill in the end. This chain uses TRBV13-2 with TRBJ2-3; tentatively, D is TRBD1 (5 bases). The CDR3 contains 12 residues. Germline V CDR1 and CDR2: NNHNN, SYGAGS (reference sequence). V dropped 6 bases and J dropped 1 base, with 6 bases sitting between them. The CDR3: CASAQGAETLYF. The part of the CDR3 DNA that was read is TGTGCCAGCGCACAGGGTGCAGAAACGCTGTAT.

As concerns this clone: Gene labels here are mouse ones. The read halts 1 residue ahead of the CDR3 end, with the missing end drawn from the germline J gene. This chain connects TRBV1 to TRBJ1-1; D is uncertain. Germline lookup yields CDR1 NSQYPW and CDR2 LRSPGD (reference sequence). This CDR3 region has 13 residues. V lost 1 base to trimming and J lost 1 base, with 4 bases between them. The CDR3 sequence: CTCSAGQNTEVFF. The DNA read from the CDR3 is TGCACCTGCAGTGCAGGCCAAAACACAGAAGTCTTC.

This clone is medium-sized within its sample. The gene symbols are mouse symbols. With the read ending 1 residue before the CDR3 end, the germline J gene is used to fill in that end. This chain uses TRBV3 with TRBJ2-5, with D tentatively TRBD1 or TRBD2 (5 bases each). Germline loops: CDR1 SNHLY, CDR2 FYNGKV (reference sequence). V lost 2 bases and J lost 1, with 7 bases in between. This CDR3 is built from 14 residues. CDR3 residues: CASSLWGDQDTQYF. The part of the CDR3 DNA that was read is TGTGCCAGCAGCTTATGGGGCGACCAAGACACCCAGTAC.

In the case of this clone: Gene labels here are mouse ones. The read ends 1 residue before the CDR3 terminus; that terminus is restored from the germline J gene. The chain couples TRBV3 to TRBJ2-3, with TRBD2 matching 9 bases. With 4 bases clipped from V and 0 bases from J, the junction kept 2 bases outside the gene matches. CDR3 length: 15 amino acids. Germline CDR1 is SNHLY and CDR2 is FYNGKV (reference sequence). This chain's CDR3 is CASSSTGGSAETLYF. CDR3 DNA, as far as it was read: TGTGCCAGCAGCTCGACTGGGGGTAGTGCAGAAACGCTGTAT.

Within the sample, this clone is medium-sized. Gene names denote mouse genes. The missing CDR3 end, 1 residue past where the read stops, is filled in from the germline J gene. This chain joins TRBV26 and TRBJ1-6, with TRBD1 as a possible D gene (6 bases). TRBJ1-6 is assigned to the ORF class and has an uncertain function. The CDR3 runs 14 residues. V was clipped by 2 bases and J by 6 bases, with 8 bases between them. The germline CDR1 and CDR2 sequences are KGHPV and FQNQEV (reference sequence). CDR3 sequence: CASSLRGGNSPLYF. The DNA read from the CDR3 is TGTGCCAGCAGTCTGAGGGGGGGTAATTCGCCCCTCTAC.

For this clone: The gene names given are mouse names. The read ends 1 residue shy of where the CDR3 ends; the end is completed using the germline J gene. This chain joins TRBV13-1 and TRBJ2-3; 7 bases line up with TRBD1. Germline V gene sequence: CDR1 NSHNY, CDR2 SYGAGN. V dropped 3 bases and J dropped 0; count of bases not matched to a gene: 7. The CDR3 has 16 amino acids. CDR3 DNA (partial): TGTGCCAGCAGTGGTACAGGGGTCCGGAGTGCAGAAACGCTGTAT. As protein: CASSGTGVRSAETLY. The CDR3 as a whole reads CASSGTGVRSAETLYF.

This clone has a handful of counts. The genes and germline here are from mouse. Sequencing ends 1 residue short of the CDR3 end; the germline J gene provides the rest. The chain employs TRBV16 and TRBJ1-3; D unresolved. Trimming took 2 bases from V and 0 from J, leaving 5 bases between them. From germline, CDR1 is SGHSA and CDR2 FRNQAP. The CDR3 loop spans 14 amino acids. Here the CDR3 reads CASSLQNSGNTLYF. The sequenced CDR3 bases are TGTGCAAGCAGCTTACAGAATTCTGGAAATACGCTCTAT.

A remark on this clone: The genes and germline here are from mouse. CDR3 residues: CASSRGTGSYNSPLYF. CDR3 DNA (partial): TGTGCCAGCAGCCGTGGGACAGGTTCCTATAATTCGCCCCTCTAC. This chain uses TRBV26 with TRBJ1-6, with 8 bases that match TRBD1. From the germline J gene comes the end of the CDR3, since the read stops 1 residue before it. TRBJ1-6 is classed as an ORF, of uncertain function. The germline V gene encodes CDR1 KGHPV and CDR2 FQNQEV (reference sequence). V gave up 6 bases and J gave up 0 bases; unmatched junction bases: 4. CDR3 length: 16 residues.

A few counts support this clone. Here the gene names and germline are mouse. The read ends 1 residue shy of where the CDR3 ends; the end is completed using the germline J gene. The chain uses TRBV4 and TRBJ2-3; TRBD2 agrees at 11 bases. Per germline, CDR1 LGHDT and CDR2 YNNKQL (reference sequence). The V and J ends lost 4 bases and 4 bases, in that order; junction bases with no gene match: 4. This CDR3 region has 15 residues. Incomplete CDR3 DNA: TGTGCCAGCAGCTTGGACTGGGGGGCGACAGAAACGCTGTAT. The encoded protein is CASSLDWGATETLY. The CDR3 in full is CASSLDWGATETLYF.

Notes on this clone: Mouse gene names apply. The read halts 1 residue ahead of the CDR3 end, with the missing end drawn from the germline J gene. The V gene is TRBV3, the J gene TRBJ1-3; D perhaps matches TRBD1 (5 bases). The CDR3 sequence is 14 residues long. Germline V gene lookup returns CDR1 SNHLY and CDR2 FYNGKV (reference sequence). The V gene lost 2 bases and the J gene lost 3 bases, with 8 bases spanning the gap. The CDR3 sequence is CASSLRQGGNTLYF. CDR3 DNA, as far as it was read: TGTGCCAGCAGCTTAAGGCAGGGTGGAAATACGCTCTAT.

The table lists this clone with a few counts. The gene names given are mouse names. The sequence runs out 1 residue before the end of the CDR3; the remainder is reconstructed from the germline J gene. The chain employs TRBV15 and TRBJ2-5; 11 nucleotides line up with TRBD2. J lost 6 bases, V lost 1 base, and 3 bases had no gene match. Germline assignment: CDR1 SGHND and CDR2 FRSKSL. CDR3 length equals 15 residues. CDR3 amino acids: CASSLDWGGGDTQYF. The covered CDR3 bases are TGTGCCAGCAGTTTAGACTGGGGGGGCGGGGACACCCAGTAC.

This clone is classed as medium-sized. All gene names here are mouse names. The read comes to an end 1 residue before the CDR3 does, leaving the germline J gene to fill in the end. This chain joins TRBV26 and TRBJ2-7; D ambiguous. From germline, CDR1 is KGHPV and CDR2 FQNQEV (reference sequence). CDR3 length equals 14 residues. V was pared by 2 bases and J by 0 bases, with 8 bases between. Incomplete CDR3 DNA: TGTGCCAGCAGTCTGGGGTTAGGCTCCTATGAACAGTAC. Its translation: CASSLGLGSYEQY. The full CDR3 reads CASSLGLGSYEQYF.

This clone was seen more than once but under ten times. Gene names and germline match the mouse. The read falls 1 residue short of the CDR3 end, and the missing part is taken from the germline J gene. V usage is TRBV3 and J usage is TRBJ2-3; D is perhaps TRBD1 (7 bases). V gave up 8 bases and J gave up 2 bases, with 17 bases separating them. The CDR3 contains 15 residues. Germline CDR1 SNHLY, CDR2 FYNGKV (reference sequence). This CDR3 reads CASASRGGDAETLYF. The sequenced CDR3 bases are TGTGCCAGCGCTTCCCGAGGGGGCGATGCAGAAACGCTGTAT.

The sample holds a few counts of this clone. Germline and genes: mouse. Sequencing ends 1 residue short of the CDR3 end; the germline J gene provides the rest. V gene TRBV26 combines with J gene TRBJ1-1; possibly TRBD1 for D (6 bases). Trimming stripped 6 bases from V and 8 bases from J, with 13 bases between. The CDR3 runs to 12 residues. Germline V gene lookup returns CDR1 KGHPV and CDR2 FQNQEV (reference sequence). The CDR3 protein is CASRGQGDEVFF. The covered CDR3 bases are TGTGCCAGCAGGGGACAAGGGGACGAAGTCTTC.

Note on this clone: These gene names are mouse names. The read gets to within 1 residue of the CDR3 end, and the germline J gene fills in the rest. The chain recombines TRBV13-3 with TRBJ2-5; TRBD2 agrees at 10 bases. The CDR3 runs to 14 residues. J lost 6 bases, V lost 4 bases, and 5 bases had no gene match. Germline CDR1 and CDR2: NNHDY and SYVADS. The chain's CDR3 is CASSFDWGDDTQYF. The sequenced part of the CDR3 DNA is TGTGCCAGCAGTTTCGACTGGGGGGACGACACCCAGTAC.

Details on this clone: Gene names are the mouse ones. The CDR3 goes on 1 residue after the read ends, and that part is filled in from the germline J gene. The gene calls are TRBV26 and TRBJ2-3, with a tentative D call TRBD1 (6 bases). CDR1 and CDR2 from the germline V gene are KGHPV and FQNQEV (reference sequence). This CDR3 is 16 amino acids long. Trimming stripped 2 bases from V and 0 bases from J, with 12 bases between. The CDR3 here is CASSLGGGGSAETLYF. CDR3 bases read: TGTGCCAGCAGTCTGGGGGGAGGGGGTAGTGCAGAAACGCTGTAT.

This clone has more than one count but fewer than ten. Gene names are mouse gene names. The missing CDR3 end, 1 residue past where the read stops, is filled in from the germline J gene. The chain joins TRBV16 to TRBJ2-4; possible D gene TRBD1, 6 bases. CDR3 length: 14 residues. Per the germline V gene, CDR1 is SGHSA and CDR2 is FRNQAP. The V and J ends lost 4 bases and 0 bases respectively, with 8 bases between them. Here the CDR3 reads CASSSGQSQNTLYF. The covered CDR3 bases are TGTGCAAGCAGCTCGGGACAAAGTCAAAACACCTTGTAC.

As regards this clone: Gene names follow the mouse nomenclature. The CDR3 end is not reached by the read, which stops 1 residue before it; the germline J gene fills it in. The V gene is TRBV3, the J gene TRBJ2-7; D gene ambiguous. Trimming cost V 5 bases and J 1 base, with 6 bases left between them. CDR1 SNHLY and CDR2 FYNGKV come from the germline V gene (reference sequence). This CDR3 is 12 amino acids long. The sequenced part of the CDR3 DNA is TGTGCCAGCAGCCCCGGGTCCTATGAACAGTAC. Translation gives CASSPGSYEQY. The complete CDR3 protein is CASSPGSYEQYF.

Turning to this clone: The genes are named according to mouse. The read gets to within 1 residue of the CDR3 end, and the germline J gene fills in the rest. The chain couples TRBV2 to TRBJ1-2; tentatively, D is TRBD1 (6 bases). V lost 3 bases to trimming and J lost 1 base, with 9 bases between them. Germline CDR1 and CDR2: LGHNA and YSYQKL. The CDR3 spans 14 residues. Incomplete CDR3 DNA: TGTGCCAGCAGCCAGAGGGACAAAAACTCCGACTACACC. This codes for CASSQRDKNSDYT. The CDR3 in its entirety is CASSQRDKNSDYTF.

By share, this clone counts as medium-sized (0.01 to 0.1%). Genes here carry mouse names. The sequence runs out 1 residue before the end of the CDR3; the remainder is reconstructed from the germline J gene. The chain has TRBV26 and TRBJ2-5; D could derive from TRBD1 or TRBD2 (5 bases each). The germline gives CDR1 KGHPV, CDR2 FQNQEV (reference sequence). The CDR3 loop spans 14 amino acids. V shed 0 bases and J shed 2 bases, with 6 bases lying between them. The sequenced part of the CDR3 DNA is TGTGCCAGCAGTCTGTCTGGGACCCAAGACACCCAGTAC. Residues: CASSLSGTQDTQY. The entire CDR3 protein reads CASSLSGTQDTQYF.

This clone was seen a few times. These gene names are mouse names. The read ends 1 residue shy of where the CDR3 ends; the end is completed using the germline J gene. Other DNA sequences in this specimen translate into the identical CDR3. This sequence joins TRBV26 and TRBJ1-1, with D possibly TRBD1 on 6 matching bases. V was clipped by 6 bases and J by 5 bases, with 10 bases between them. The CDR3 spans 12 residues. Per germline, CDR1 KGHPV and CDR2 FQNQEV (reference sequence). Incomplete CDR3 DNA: TGTGCCAGCAGACGGGGACAAACAGAAGTCTTC. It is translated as CASRRGQTEVF. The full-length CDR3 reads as CASRRGQTEVFF.

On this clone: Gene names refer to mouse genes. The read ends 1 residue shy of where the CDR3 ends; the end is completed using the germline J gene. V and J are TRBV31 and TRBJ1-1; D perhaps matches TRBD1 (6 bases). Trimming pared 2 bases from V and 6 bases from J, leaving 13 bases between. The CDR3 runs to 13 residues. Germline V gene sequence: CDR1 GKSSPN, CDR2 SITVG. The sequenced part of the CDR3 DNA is TGTGCCTGGAGTTTCGCAGGGGCGGCAGAAGTCTTC. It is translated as CAWSFAGAAEVF. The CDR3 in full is CAWSFAGAAEVFF. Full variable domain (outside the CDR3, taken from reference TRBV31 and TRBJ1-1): AQTIHQWPVAEIKAVGSPLSLGCTIKGKSSPNLYWYWQATGGTLQQLFYSITVGQVESVVQLNLSASRPKDDQFILSTEKLLLSHSGFYLCAWSFAGAAEVFFGKGTRLTVV.

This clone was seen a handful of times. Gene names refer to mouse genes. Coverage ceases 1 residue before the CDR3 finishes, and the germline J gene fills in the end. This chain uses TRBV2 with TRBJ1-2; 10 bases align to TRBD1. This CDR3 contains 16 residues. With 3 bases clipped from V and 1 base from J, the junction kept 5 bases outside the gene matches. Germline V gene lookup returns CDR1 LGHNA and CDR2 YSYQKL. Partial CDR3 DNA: TGTGCCAGCAGCCAGAACCGGGACAGGGGAAACTCCGACTACACC. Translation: CASSQNRDRGNSDYT. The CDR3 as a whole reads CASSQNRDRGNSDYTF.

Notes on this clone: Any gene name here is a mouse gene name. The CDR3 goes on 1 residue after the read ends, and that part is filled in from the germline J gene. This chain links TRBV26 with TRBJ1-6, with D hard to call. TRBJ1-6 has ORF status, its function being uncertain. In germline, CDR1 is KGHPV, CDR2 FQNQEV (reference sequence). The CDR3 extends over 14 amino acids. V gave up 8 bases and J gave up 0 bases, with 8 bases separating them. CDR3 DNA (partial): TGTGCCAGCTCAACACCTTCCTATAATTCGCCCCTCTAC. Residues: CASSTPSYNSPLY. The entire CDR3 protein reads CASSTPSYNSPLYF.